These T cell receptor beta chains were read from a single sample in a study of cytomegalovirus exposure and HLA in healthy donors. Measured with immunoSEQ multiplex PCR; TCRdb has only the in-frame clones, and not every one. The sample has about 120,000 clones, roughly nine tenths seen once. Sequences were obtained from PBMCs. The source of these receptors is a woman under 30 in good health and CMV-seronegative. CDR3s include the opening cysteine and the closing phenylalanine or tryptophan. Fields, in order: D gene, clone size, J gene, V gene, CDR3 DNA, CDR3 protein. The D gene is left open where the match is weak. Size is omitted from some rows. Given values are once, few, many or a class for expanded clones.

>TRBD1|.|TRBJ2-2|TRBV10-1
TGCGCCAGCAGTACTGATGTCGGGACAGATTACACCGGGGAGCTGTTTTTT
CASSTDVGTDYTGELFF
>TRBD2|.|TRBJ2-7|TRBV9
TGTGCCAGCAGCGTTGCGACTAGCGGGACCTACGAGCAGTACTTC
CASSVATSGTYEQYF
>TRBD1|.|TRBJ1-3|TRBV4-2
TGTGCCAGCAGCCAATCAGGGACAGCCGGAAACACCATATATTTT
CASSQSGTAGNTIYF
>TRBD2|.|TRBJ2-1|TRBV5-1
TGCGCCAGCAGCCCCAGGACTAGCGGGGACAATGAGCAGTTCTTC
CASSPRTSGDNEQFF
>TRBD2|.|TRBJ2-7|TRBV5-4
TGTGCCAGCAGCTTGGGGGGGGGATCCGTCCTCTACGAGCAGTACTTC
CASSLGGGSVLYEQYF
>TRBD1|.|TRBJ1-3|TRBV5-1
TGCGCCAGCAGCTTGGGGACAGGGACGGGAAACACCATATATTTT
CASSLGTGTGNTIYF
>TRBD1|.|TRBJ1-5|TRBV7-2
TGTGCCAGCAGCTTATACTTGGGACAGGGCAATCAGCCCCAGCATTTT
CASSLYLGQGNQPQHF
>.|.|TRBJ2-2|TRBV18
TGTGCCAGCTCACCAGGCTTTTCTACCGGGGAGCTGTTTTTT
CASSPGFSTGELFF
>TRBD2|.|TRBJ2-7|TRBV28
TGTGCCAGCAGTTTCCTAGGGACTAGTCACTACGAGCAGTACTTC
CASSFLGTSHYEQYF
>.|.|TRBJ1-6|TRBV6-5
TGTGCCAGCAGTTGGACAAAAGGAGAGAATTCACCCCTCCACTTT
CASSWTKGENSPLHF
>TRBD2|.|TRBJ2-2|TRBV28
TGTGCCATCCCCTCAGGGAGGGCGGGCGGGGAGCTGTTTTTT
CAIPSGRAGGELFF
>TRBD2|.|TRBJ2-3|TRBV7-8
TGTGCCAGCACTTTCAGCGGGAGAATAGATACGCAGTATTTT
CASTFSGRIDTQYF
>TRBD1|.|TRBJ1-1|TRBV5-1
TGCGCCAGCGGCACCGGGACAGGGGGCACTGAAGCTTTCTTT
CASGTGTGGTEAFF
>.|once|TRBJ1-1|TRBV2
TGTGCCAGCAGACTCCAGGGATCTGAAGCTTTCTTT
CASRLQGSEAFF
>TRBD2|once|TRBJ2-7|TRBV29-1
TGCAGCGGTGGCGGGGGAACTTCTTACGAGCAGTACTTC
CSGGGGTSYEQYF
>TRBD2|.|TRBJ2-1|TRBV30
TGTGCCTGGAGTTTAGGGACTACTATGAACAATGAGCAGTTCTTC
CAWSLGTTMNNEQFF
>.|.|TRBJ1-6|TRBV25-1
TGTGCCAGCAGACACCTGGCCCATAATTCACCCCTCCACTTT
CASRHLAHNSPLHF
>TRBD1|.|TRBJ2-3|TRBV6-6
TGTGCCAGCAGTCCGACAGGGAAGAGGGCAGATACGCAGTATTTT
CASSPTGKRADTQYF
>TRBD1|.|TRBJ2-1|TRBV28
TGTGCCAGCAGCCCCCATGAGGACAGGGACAATGAGCAGTTCTTC
CASSPHEDRDNEQFF
>.|.|TRBJ1-5|TRBV28
TGTGCCACCCTGTCCGCCACTTCGGGCAATCAGCCCCAGCATTTT
CATLSATSGNQPQHF
>.|.|TRBJ1-1|TRBV20-1
TGCAGTGCTAGAGAGGCTGCCGAAGCTTTCTTT
CSAREAAEAFF
>TRBD1|.|TRBJ1-4|TRBV4-1
TGCGCCAGCAGCCAAGATTGGGGTAGGGACAGCTTTAATGAAAAACTGTTTTTT
CASSQDWGRDSFNEKLFF
>.|.|TRBJ1-5|TRBV28
TGTGCCAGCAGTTCACACCCGTCCAGGGATCCGCCCCAGCATTTT
CASSSHPSRDPPQHF
>TRBD1|.|TRBJ2-5|TRBV6-1
TGTGCCAGCAGTTCCGGGACAGGGGGCGAAGAGACCCAGTACTTC
CASSSGTGGEETQYF
>TRBD1|.|TRBJ1-5|TRBV2
TGTGCCAGCAGCCGGACAGGGATCGGACAGCCCCAGCATTTT
CASSRTGIGQPQHF
>.|once|TRBJ2-3|TRBV29-1
TGCAGCGTTGAAGAGGCCCACACAGATACGCAGTATTTT
CSVEEAHTDTQYF
>.|.|TRBJ1-5|TRBV15
TGTGCCACCAGCAGAGATCATTGGCAGTTCGATCAGCCCCAGCATTTT
CATSRDHWQFDQPQHF
>.|.|TRBJ1-2|TRBV15
TGTGCCACCAGCAGAGAGGCGGGGGAAGCCTATGGCTACACCTTC
CATSREAGEAYGYTF
>.|once|TRBJ2-3|TRBV27
TGTGCCAGCAGTTTAATTAGCGGCCGCACAGATACGCAGTATTTT
CASSLISGRTDTQYF
>.|.|TRBJ1-1|TRBV2
TGTGCCAGCCGCGGGGAGAGCATGAACACTGAAGCTTTCTTT
CASRGESMNTEAFF
>.|.|TRBJ1-1|TRBV4-2
TGTGCCAGCAGCCAAGATCCACAGAACACTGAAGCTTTCTTT
CASSQDPQNTEAFF
>.|.|TRBJ1-3|TRBV18
TGTGCCAGCTCACCACTGGAGGTGAGCTCTGGAAACACCATATATTTT
CASSPLEVSSGNTIYF
>TRBD1|.|TRBJ1-2|TRBV7-2
TGTGCCAGCAGCTCAACGAAACAGGGGGCGTCCGGCTACACCTTC
CASSSTKQGASGYTF
>.|.|TRBJ2-1|TRBV5-1
TGCGCCAGCAGCCGCTCCTACAATGAGCAGTTCTTC
CASSRSYNEQFF
>TRBD1|.|TRBJ1-3|TRBV2
TGTGCCAGCAAAGGACAGGGGGGCGCTGGAAACACCATATATTTT
CASKGQGGAGNTIYF
>.|once|TRBJ2-3|TRBV27
TGTGCCAGCAGTTTGGTCCGGGGAGATACGCAGTATTTT
CASSLVRGDTQYF
>.|few|TRBJ2-1|TRBV2
TGTGCCAGCAGTGAGAGGGCGTGGCAGTTCTTC
CASSERAWQFF
>.|once|TRBJ2-7|TRBV6-6
TGTGCCAGCAGTTACGTAGCGCCGAGCTCCTACGAGCAGTACTTC
CASSYVAPSSYEQYF
>.|.|TRBJ1-1|TRBV6-5
TGTGCCAGCAGTTACTCGACCCGGGGGAACACTGAAGCTTTCTTT
CASSYSTRGNTEAFF
>.|once|TRBJ1-1|TRBV11-2
TGTGCCAGCAGCTTAGGCCAGATGAACACTGAAGCTTTCTTT
CASSLGQMNTEAFF
>TRBD2|.|TRBJ2-4|TRBV2
TGTGCCCAAGGGCTAGCGGGCGCCCTAGCCAAAAACATTCAGTACTTC
CAQGLAGALAKNIQYF
>.|.|TRBJ2-5|TRBV6-5
TGTGCCAGCAGTTACTCGACTGGGACTCAAGAGACCCAGTACTTC
CASSYSTGTQETQYF
>.|.|TRBJ2-7|TRBV9
TGTGCCAGCAGCGTAACGGGAGTGTCCTACGAGCAGTACTTC
CASSVTGVSYEQYF
>.|.|TRBJ1-5|TRBV19
TGTGCCAGTAGCGACCTAGGTGTGGTGGGTTTTCAGCCCCAGCATTTT
CASSDLGVVGFQPQHF
>.|few|TRBJ1-2|TRBV6-5
TGTGCCAGCAGTTACTCGAAACAGGGTGGATATGGCTACACCTTC
CASSYSKQGGYGYTF
>TRBD1|.|TRBJ2-3|TRBV5-1
TGCGCCAGCAGCTTGGGGGACAGGGACACAGATACGCAGTATTTT
CASSLGDRDTDTQYF
>.|.|TRBJ1-1|TRBV5-1
TGCGCCAGCAGCTTGGACTCGGGGAGAAGTGAAGCTTTCTTT
CASSLDSGRSEAFF
>.|.|TRBJ2-3|TRBV7-9
TGTGCCAGCAGCTCTATTGGCACAGATACGCAGTATTTT
CASSSIGTDTQYF
>TRBD1|.|TRBJ1-1|TRBV6-1
TGTGCCAGCAGTGAAAGATCGACAGGGTCTAGAACTGAAGCTTTCTTT
CASSERSTGSRTEAFF